This T cell receptor beta chain appears in the sequencing data of a study of PD-1 blockade in classical Hodgkin lymphoma. Clones were sequenced by immunoSEQ multiplex PCR, and TCRdb holds only the in-frame ones, with some missing. The sample carries about 93,000 clones, around 90% recorded once. Every patient was affected by relapse after autologous stem cell transplantation, while exposure to brentuximab vedotin was not uniform. CDR1 is MDHEN, CDR2 SYDVKM, per germline. The CDR3 is 24 amino acids. V shed 4 bases and J shed 1 base, with 39 bases lying between them. Source: peripheral blood mononuclear cells (PBMCs), taken before the second cycle of nivolumab. The source of this sequence is a human donor with classical Hodgkin lymphoma. V is TRBV28 and J is TRBJ2-3; D could derive from TRBD1 or TRBD2 (5 bases each). Here the CDR3 DNA reads TGTGCCAGCAGTTCTCCCGACCTTGGGGCGGGTTCGTTGATAGCGATCGGCGGCACAGATACGCAGTATTTT. It translates to CASSSPDLGAGSLIAIGGTDTQYF.